These 17 T cell receptor beta chains originate from one sample sequenced in a study of blood T cell repertoires in COVID-19. The method was immunoSEQ multiplex PCR; TCRdb's version includes in-frame clones alone and lacks a portion of them. The sample records more than 200,000 clones, approximately 83% being singletons. The sequencing input was peripheral blood. The source of these receptors is a woman between 40 and 55 years old with active or convalescent COVID-19.

The chain carries TRBV4-3 and TRBJ1-4; D perhaps matches TRBD1 (6 bases). From germline, CDR1 is LGHNA and CDR2 YSLEER. V gave up 4 bases and J gave up 5 bases, with 17 bases separating them. This CDR3 region has 16 residues. In DNA form, the CDR3 reads TGCGCCAGCAGCCTATATACACAGGGAGGGAATGAAAAACTGTTTTTT. Protein: CASSLYTQGGNEKLFF.

This clone was detected once. The DNA of the CDR3 is TGTGCCAGCAGCTCGGACAACAAAGAGACCCAGTACTTC. Translating gives CASSSDNKETQYF. The chain joins TRBV5-4 to TRBJ2-5; D is perhaps TRBD1 (5 bases). Trimming removed 3 bases from V and 3 bases from J, with 9 bases in between. The CDR3 contains 13 residues. Germline loops: CDR1 SGHNT, CDR2 YYREEE (reference sequence).

CDR3 DNA sequence: TGTGCCAGCAGCCCCCAGGCGGGGGGGGTTGTCAATGAGCAGTTCTTC. This encodes CASSPQAGGVVNEQFF. The chain joins TRBV6-2 or TRBV6-3 to TRBJ2-1, with TRBD2 matching over 9 bases. This CDR3 region has 16 residues. Germline V gene sequence: CDR1 MNHEY, CDR2 SVGEGT. The ends lost 6 bases at V and 6 bases at J; junction bases unmatched: 12.

The rearrangement joins TRBV5-1 to TRBJ1-3, with D tentatively TRBD1 (5 bases). Germline lookup yields CDR1 SGHRS and CDR2 YFSETQ. This CDR3 is 14 amino acids long. The V gene lost 4 bases and the J gene lost 0 bases, with 8 bases spanning the gap. Here the CDR3 DNA reads TGCGCCAGCAGCCCCGACAGCTCTGGAAACACCATATATTTT. It encodes CASSPDSSGNTIYF.

The chain recombines TRBV28 with TRBJ1-5, with D possibly matching TRBD1 (6 bases). The CDR3 has 13 residues. The germline gives CDR1 MDHEN, CDR2 SYDVKM. CDR3 DNA sequence: TGTGAAGTGCGGGGGGGCGACAATCAGCCCCAGCATTTT. It encodes CEVRGGDNQPQHF.

The chain employs TRBV11-3 and TRBJ1-4; D call uncertain. The CDR3 runs to 14 residues. The germline V gene encodes CDR1 SGHNT and CDR2 YENEEA. V was cut by 5 bases and J by 8 bases, with 15 bases left in between. The CDR3: CASSGVGGGEKLFF. The CDR3 nucleotides read TGTGCCAGCAGCGGGGTGGGAGGCGGCGAAAAACTGTTTTTT.

This clone came up a few times. The CDR3 nucleotides read TGTGCCACCAGCAGAGATCGGGGGACTGGAAACACCATATATTTT. It specifies CATSRDRGTGNTIYF. The chain joins TRBV15 to TRBJ1-3; tentative D call: TRBD1 (5 bases). V was shortened by 0 bases and J by 2 bases, with 8 bases between the two germline ends. Germline V gene data show CDR1 as LNHNV and CDR2 as YYDKDF (reference sequence). The length of the CDR3 is 15 residues. Combining the CDR3 with reference TRBV15 and TRBJ1-3 gives the whole variable domain DAMVIQNPRYQVTQFGKPVTLSCSQTLNHNVMYWYQQKSSQAPKLLFHYYDKDFNNEADTPDNFQSRRPNTSFCFLDIRSPGLGDTAMYLCATSRDRGTGNTIYFGEGSWLTVV.

This chain links TRBV28 with TRBJ2-3; maybe TRBD1 (6 bases). This CDR3 spans 15 amino acids. CDR1 and CDR2 from the germline V gene are MDHEN and SYDVKM. Between the trimmed V and J ends, which lost 2 bases and 2 bases, there was a span of 11 bases. The CDR3 here is CASSLTGRNTDTQYF. The CDR3 nucleotides read TGTGCCAGCAGTTTAACAGGGAGAAACACAGATACGCAGTATTTT.

The CDR3 reads CASSSRQGPLHF. CDR3 nucleotides: TGTGCCAGCAGCTCGAGACAGGGCCCCCTCCACTTT. The chain combines TRBV7-3 with TRBJ1-6, with 7 bases matching TRBD1. The junction had 4 bases not matched to a gene; V was cut back by 4 bases and J by 13 bases. CDR1 is SGHTA and CDR2 is FQGTGA in the germline V gene. The CDR3 is made up of 12 amino acids.

The gene calls are TRBV27 and TRBJ1-2; the D is unclear. The CDR3 is made up of 12 amino acids. The V and J ends lost 2 bases and 7 bases respectively, with 8 bases between them. CDR1 is MNHEY, CDR2 SMNVEV, per germline (reference sequence). The CDR3 loop reads CASSLDNLGYTF. In DNA, the CDR3 is TGTGCCAGCAGTTTAGACAATCTTGGCTACACCTTC.

The gene calls are TRBV2 and TRBJ1-1, with D maybe TRBD1 (6 bases). V was trimmed by 2 bases and J by 1 base, leaving 17 bases between them. This CDR3 spans 17 amino acids. The V gene's germline CDR1 is SNHLY and CDR2 FYNNEI. CDR3: CASSELLGYRENTEAFF. CDR3 bases: TGTGCCAGCAGTGAATTGTTAGGGTACAGGGAGAACACTGAAGCTTTCTTT.

In nucleotides, the CDR3 is TGTGCCAGCATTACAGGGAGGAACACCGGGGAGCTGTTTTTT. Encoded protein: CASITGRNTGELFF. The chain joins TRBV7-2 to TRBJ2-2, with a tentative D call TRBD1 (6 bases). Germline V lookup: CDR1 SGHTA, CDR2 FQGNSA. V gave up 7 bases and J gave up 1 base, with 10 bases separating them. This CDR3 comprises 14 residues.

In DNA, the CDR3 is TGTGCCAGTAGTCTCGGGGACAGGATCACTAGCGGGGCCACCGGGGAGCTGTTTTTT. It codes for CASSLGDRITSGATGELFF. This chain connects TRBV19 to TRBJ2-2; 10 bases map to TRBD2. The junction had 16 bases not matched to a gene; V was cut back by 5 bases and J by 4 bases. The CDR3 is 19 residues long. CDR1 is LNHDA and CDR2 is SQIVND in the germline V gene (reference sequence).

The rearrangement uses TRBV18 and TRBJ1-1; D is unclear. V was clipped by 2 bases and J by 3 bases, with 16 bases between them. In germline, CDR1 is KGHSH, CDR2 LQKENI. This CDR3 is 16 amino acids long. The CDR3 here is CASSPGLVQKDTEAFF. CDR3 DNA: TGTGCCAGCTCACCAGGGCTCGTGCAAAAGGACACTGAAGCTTTCTTT.

The rearrangement joins TRBV7-2 to TRBJ1-6; 11 bases map to TRBD1. In germline, CDR1 is SGHTA, CDR2 FQGNSA. CDR3 length equals 15 residues. With V trimmed by 5 bases and J by 9 bases, 6 bases remained unmatched. CDR3 sequence (DNA): TGTGCCAGCAGCCCTCGGACAGGGGGCAGTTCACCCCTCCACTTT. It specifies CASSPRTGGSSPLHF.

This chain links TRBV6-5 with TRBJ1-1; D not certain. The germline V gene encodes CDR1 MNHEY and CDR2 SVGAGI. V lost 0 bases and J lost 8, with 7 bases in between. CDR3 length: 12 residues. CDR3 nucleotide sequence: TGTGCCAGCAGTTACTCGCTACCAGAAGCTTTCTTT. It codes for CASSYSLPEAFF.

The J gene is TRBJ2-5, the V gene TRBV9; 7 bases fit TRBD1. V was clipped by 3 bases and J by 0 bases; unmatched bases: 5. The CDR3 covers 15 residues. Germline CDR1 is SGDLS and CDR2 is YYNGEE. The CDR3 DNA reads TGTGCCAGCAGCGCGGCCGACAGGGACCAAGAGACCCAGTACTTC. As protein: CASSAADRDQETQYF.